This T cell receptor (beta chain) was recovered during a study of blood T cell repertoires in COVID-19. The wider study: Samples representing acute and convalescent COVID-19 were sourced from the United States, Italy and Spain. Sources were T cells, B-cell-depleted T cells, or PBMCs; the material itself was cDNA or gDNA.

As originally analysed: Using reference gene primer amplification, nucleated cell counts were estimated. The table came from immunoSEQ multiplex PCR; TCRdb's copy has only in-frame clones and leaves some out. V, J and clone size were drawn from that table, and D and trimming were deduced from the DNA. The sample contains under 250,000 clones, around 86% of which appear only once. The junction had 10 bases not matched to a gene; V was cut back by 4 bases and J by 2 bases. Germline V CDR1 and CDR2: LGHDT, YNNKEL (reference sequence). This CDR3 region has 16 residues. V gene TRBV3-1 (or the pseudogene TRBV3-2) combines with J gene TRBJ2-5, with TRBD2 matching 7 bases. Source material: peripheral blood. This clonotype was obtained from a man between 60 and 75 years old who had recovered from COVID-19. CDR3 DNA: TGTGCCAGCAGCCGAGGGCCCGGTAGCGGGCAAGAGACCCAGTACTTC. Protein: CASSRGPGSGQETQYF.